This TCR beta chain derives from a study of blood T cells in healthy people across ages. Sample-barcoded 5' priming and a J-beta primer mix drove a second PCR of 7 to 11 cycles. TCRdb used MiXCR to reprocess the 5' RACE reads, holding one entry per CDR3 protein. The sample contains some 1,800,000 distinct CDR3 sequences, 30% to 40% of which appear only once. In the case of this clonotype: The junction does not match germline at one end; this may be a read error.

Germline lookup yields CDR1 LGHNA and CDR2 YNFKEQ. This CDR3 is 17 amino acids long. The receptor was derived from a human donor in good health. Input material: blood. This chain links TRBV4-2 with TRBJ2-3, with D perhaps assigned TRBD1 or TRBD2 (5 bases each). Written as DNA, the CDR3 is TGTGCCAGCAGCCAAGATTCTTGGCGGGTAAGCACAGGTACGCAGTATTTT. Its protein is CASSQDSWRVSTGTQYF.